This T cell receptor beta chain originates from a study of beta chain features in type 1 diabetes. Notes on this clone: The antigen is not known.

Whole-study findings and limits: Naive, central memory and Treg TCRB repertoires appeared more alike in patients than in healthy donors.

Researchers reported sorting CD4+ naive, central memory, regulatory and stem cell-like memory cells via CD45RO/CCR7/CD25/CD127/CD95/CD27. The investigators reverse transcribed all of the isolated RNA, so they sequenced expressed TCRB transcripts. The average read count of naive, central memory and regulatory T cell samples was about 3.57 million. TCRdb's table, derived via immunoSEQ multiplex PCR, lists solely in-frame clones and lacks some. The sample contains 150,000 or so clones, 40% to 60% of which appear only once. The germline V gene has CDR1 SGHRS and CDR2 YFSETQ. The CDR3 length is 14 residues. V lost 1 base and J 4 bases, leaving 9 bases between the germline ends.

This TCR was sampled from a young man in good health. Sequenced sample: Tregs from blood. The chain is built from TRBV5-1 and TRBJ1-5; D is perhaps TRBD1 (5 bases). This chain's CDR3 is CASSLTGVNQPQHF. The CDR3 region has the DNA TGCGCCAGCAGCTTGACAGGCGTGAATCAGCCCCAGCATTTT.